The 21 T cell receptor beta chains below were found in one sample sequenced in a study of T cells in Graves' hyperthyroidism and ophthalmopathy. RNA transcripts yielded amplified TCR beta CDR3 regions. The HTBI set primed first-round TCR CDR3 RT-PCR. MiXCR, run by TCRdb on the multiplex PCR reads, gives a single entry per CDR3 protein. This table has approximately 560,000 distinct CDR3 sequences, about 43% appearing once. Specimen: peripheral blood or thyroid tissue (not recorded which). Source of these receptors: a woman aged 18-35 years with Graves' hyperthyroidism.

The chain links TRBV12-3 or TRBV12-4 to TRBJ1-5; D is perhaps TRBD1 (5 bases). V shed 5 bases and J shed 3 bases, with 11 bases lying between them. The CDR3 is 14 residues long. This CDR3 reads CASSLRQNNQPQHF. CDR3 nucleotide sequence: TGTGCCAGCAGTCTAAGACAGAACAATCAGCCCCAGCATTTT.

This clonotype appeared a few times. The junction does not match germline at one end; this may be a read error. The chain combines TRBV5-1 with TRBJ2-3; TRBD2 aligns across 7 bases. Germline loops: CDR1 SGHRS, CDR2 YFSETQ. There are 14 residues in the CDR3. CDR3 bases: TGTGCCAGCAGCCGAAGCGGGGCCACAGATACGCAGTATTTT. Protein: CASSRSGATDTQYF.

This clonotype was observed a handful of times. This chain connects TRBV24-1 to TRBJ1-2; no definite D call. The CDR3 consists of 16 residues. Germline assignment: CDR1 KGHDR and CDR2 SFDVKD. The V end was cut by 6 bases, the J end by 5 bases, with 21 bases between. CDR3 amino acids: CATSHKKTTEPYGYTF. The CDR3 DNA reads as TGTGCCACCAGTCATAAGAAGACAACAGAGCCTTATGGCTACACCTTC.

This clonotype was recorded many times. J is TRBJ1-3 and V is TRBV10-3; D is unclear. The CDR3 contains 15 residues. The germline V gene encodes CDR1 ENHRY and CDR2 SYGVKD. Trimming took 0 bases from V and 2 from J, leaving 8 bases between them. CDR3: CAISESGVAGNTIYF. CDR3 bases: TGTGCCATCAGTGAGTCGGGAGTTGCTGGAAACACCATATATTTT.

This clonotype has more than one count but fewer than ten. This chain joins TRBV7-9 and TRBJ1-6, with unresolved D. V was trimmed by 6 bases and J by 10 bases, leaving 19 bases between them. Germline V gene sequence: CDR1 SEHNR, CDR2 FQNEAQ (reference sequence). The CDR3 is made up of 15 amino acids. CDR3 protein: CASSFGIPSNSPLHF. The CDR3 bases are TGTGCCAGCAGTTTCGGGATCCCATCTAACTCACCCCTCCACTTT.

The gene calls are TRBV7-3 and TRBJ1-4; D remains ambiguous. Germline values: CDR1 SGHTA, CDR2 FQGTGA. CDR3 length equals 15 residues. Deletions cut 2 bases from V and 8 bases from J, with 15 bases between. CDR3 protein: CASSLVGPTGEKLFF. For the CDR3, the DNA is TGTGCCAGCAGCTTAGTAGGGCCGACGGGGGAAAAACTGTTTTTT.

The chain is built from TRBV7-2 and TRBJ1-5; D perhaps matches TRBD1 (5 bases). V gave up 6 bases and J gave up 6 bases, with 21 bases separating them. In germline, CDR1 is SGHTA, CDR2 FQGNSA. This CDR3 is built from 16 residues. The CDR3: CASSRDSGRLGQPQHF. Here the CDR3 DNA reads TGTGCCAGCAGTCGAGATTCGGGGCGGTTGGGTCAGCCCCAGCATTTT.

This clonotype was found once. Sequence at one end of the junction differs from germline and may be a read error. The gene calls are TRBV7-2 and TRBJ2-7; D perhaps matches TRBD2 (5 bases). CDR1 SGHTA and CDR2 FQGNSA come from the germline V gene. CDR3 length: 15 amino acids. For the CDR3, the DNA is TGCGCCAGCAGCCAAGATGGGCTCGGGAAGAACGAGCAGTACTTC. Translated: CASSQDGLGKNEQYF.

The J gene is TRBJ2-7, the V gene TRBV29-1, with TRBD1 matching 7 bases. Looked up from germline, CDR1 is SQVTM and CDR2 is ANQGSEA. The CDR3 contains 13 residues. J lost 3 bases, V lost 4 bases, and 6 bases had no gene match. The DNA of the CDR3 is TGCAGCGTTGCCTCCGGGACAGACTACGAGCAGTACTTC. Amino acids: CSVASGTDYEQYF.

The J gene is TRBJ2-5, the V gene TRBV20-1, with D possibly matching TRBD2 (7 bases). The CDR3 extends over 13 amino acids. The germline CDR1 and CDR2 sequences are DFQATT and SNEGSKA (reference sequence). Deletions cut 3 bases from V and 1 base from J, with 9 bases between. The CDR3 bases are TGCAGTGCTAGGGGGGGGGCCCAAGAGACCCAGTACTTC. Translating gives CSARGGAQETQYF.

The V gene is TRBV20-1, the J gene TRBJ1-1; no clear D. The CDR3 covers 11 residues. Germline V gene sequence: CDR1 DFQATT, CDR2 SNEGSKA (reference sequence). Trimming pared 8 bases from V and 9 bases from J, leaving 16 bases between. CDR3: CSPGIVRKAFF. The DNA of the CDR3 is TGCAGTCCCGGGATAGTAAGGAAAGCTTTCTTT.

The chain joins TRBV11-3 to TRBJ2-7, with a weak D call TRBD2 (5 bases). Trimming took off 11 bases at V and 7 bases at J, with 15 bases between the two ends. Germline V gives CDR1 SGHNT, CDR2 YENEEA. This CDR3 is built from 11 residues. The CDR3 nucleotides are TGTGCCGGGAGCAGGTTGGGGGAGCAGTACTTC. It specifies CAGSRLGEQYF.

In nucleotides, the CDR3 is TGTGCCAGCAGCCTACCAGGGGCCCTCACCTACGAGCAGTACTTC. It yields the protein CASSLPGALTYEQYF. The V and J genes are TRBV7-9 and TRBJ2-7, with D possibly TRBD1 on 6 matching bases. This CDR3 region has 15 residues. Trimming shortened V by 5 bases and J by 2 bases, and 16 bases separated the two germline ends. CDR1 is SEHNR, CDR2 FQNEAQ, per germline (reference sequence).

The chain has TRBV12-3 or TRBV12-4 and TRBJ2-5; D call uncertain. The V and J ends lost 2 bases and 4 bases respectively, with 11 bases between them. CDR3 length: 14 amino acids. The CDR3 is CASSLLLRRETQYF. CDR3 bases: TGTGCCAGCAGTTTACTATTAAGGCGAGAGACCCAGTACTTC.

The V call is TRBV6-2 or TRBV6-3, the J call TRBJ2-7; 8 bases fit TRBD2. Per germline, CDR1 MNHEY and CDR2 SVGEGT. V lost 6 bases, J lost 2 bases, and 9 bases stayed unmatched. The length of the CDR3 is 15 residues. The CDR3 here is CASSVDSGVPYEQYF. The CDR3 DNA is TGTGCCAGCAGCGTAGATAGCGGGGTCCCCTACGAGCAGTACTTC.

The V gene is TRBV25-1, the J gene TRBJ1-1, with D unresolved. Trimming cost V 10 bases and J 0 bases, with 9 bases left between them. The CDR3 is made up of 12 amino acids. CDR1 is MGHDK, CDR2 SYGVNS, per germline. The CDR3 DNA is TGTGCCATGAAGACCTTGAACACTGAAGCTTTCTTT. The encoded protein is CAMKTLNTEAFF.

The chain combines TRBV7-2 with TRBJ2-5, with D perhaps matching TRBD2 (6 bases). This CDR3 spans 14 amino acids. V shed 5 bases and J shed 2 bases, with 12 bases lying between them. The germline CDR1 and CDR2 sequences are SGHTA and FQGNSA. In DNA form, the CDR3 reads TGTGCCAGCAGCAACCGGGACTTTCAAGAGACCCAGTACTTC. It yields the protein CASSNRDFQETQYF.

The V and J genes are TRBV24-1 and TRBJ1-1; D perhaps matches TRBD1 (5 bases). Germline V gene lookup returns CDR1 KGHDR and CDR2 SFDVKD. The CDR3 length is 15 residues. This CDR3 is CARPDTGFSNTEAFF. CDR3 sequence (DNA): TGTGCTAGACCGGACACGGGATTTTCGAACACTGAAGCTTTCTTT.

This clonotype was recorded at least ten times. CDR3 bases: TGTGCCAGCAGCCAAGCGCACCAAGACCAAGCTTTCTTT. This gives the protein CASSQAHQDQAFF. V and J are TRBV14 and TRBJ1-1; no reliable D call. This CDR3 is built from 13 residues. V lost 1 base to trimming and J lost 9 bases, with 12 bases between them. Germline-derived CDR1 and CDR2 are SGHDN and FVKESK.

Comments on this clonotype: This clone may be a read error of a much larger clone one base away. CDR3 in amino acids: CASSRRRGYGYTF. The DNA for the CDR3 is TGTGCCAGCAGCCGAAGGAGGGGCTATGGCTACACCTTC. The gene calls are TRBV7-2 and TRBJ1-2, with D possibly TRBD1 on 5 matching bases. Germline V lookup: CDR1 SGHTA, CDR2 FQGNSA. Trimming removed 5 bases from V and 4 bases from J, with 11 bases in between. There are 13 residues in the CDR3.

This clonotype was counted once. The chain combines TRBV7-3 with TRBJ2-3; D remains ambiguous. This CDR3 region has 16 residues. V was shortened by 0 bases and J by 4 bases, with 14 bases between the two germline ends. The V gene's germline CDR1 is SGHTA and CDR2 FQGTGA. CDR3 sequence reads: CASSLTRDVRADTQYF. The CDR3 DNA follows: TGTGCCAGCAGCTTAACCCGAGACGTTCGGGCAGATACGCAGTATTTT.